This T cell receptor beta chain was sequenced in a study of T-cell reconstitution after alpha-beta-depleted transplantation in children. Unique molecular identifiers were built into the TCRbeta library. MiXCR, run by TCRdb on the PCR reads, gives a single entry per CDR3 protein. The sample lists around 450,000 distinct CDR3 sequences, approximately 10% occurring once. The CDR3 is made up of 19 amino acids. Unmatched junction bases numbered 14, after V lost 5 bases and J lost 1 base. This clonotype was seen at least ten times. The chain joins TRBV12-3 or TRBV12-4 to TRBJ2-7; 13 bases match TRBD2. The specimen was PBMCs, collected before TCRalphabeta/CD19-depleted stem cell transplant. The TCR comes from a child aged 2 to 10 with inherited bone marrow failure, due to receive a stem cell transplant. The CDR3 spells CASSLPTTGTSGTSYEQYF. The CDR3 coding sequence is TGTGCCAGCAGTCTCCCCACAACCGGGACTAGCGGGACTTCCTACGAGCAGTACTTC.